This record covers a single TCR beta chain. Its specificity is not known. TCRdb recomputed calls from the 5' RACE reads with MiXCR, one row per CDR3 protein. The data contain a few hundred thousand distinct CDR3 sequences, about 10% of them seen just once; the ten biggest clones take up approximately 6.6%. The sample originates from a study of CD8 T cells in ankylosing spondylitis. Overall study findings and caveats: In ankylosing spondylitis blood, a motif of roughly 8 highly homologous TCR beta variants appeared characteristic.

This TCR was sampled from a male donor with ankylosing spondylitis or in good health (not recorded which). The sample taken for sequencing was blood, either unsorted or a sorted T cell fraction (not recorded which).

CDR3: CASSSVGGTDTQYF. The CDR3 region has the DNA TGTGCCAGCAGCTCCGTTGGGGGCACAGATACGCAGTATTTT. The chain recombines TRBV7-3 with TRBJ2-3; D is unclear. CDR1 is SGHTA and CDR2 is FQGTGA in the germline V gene. The CDR3 is 14 residues long. V lost 4 bases to trimming and J lost 1 base, with 9 bases between them.